A selection of T cell receptor beta chains follows, all from one sample in a study of cytomegalovirus exposure and HLA in healthy donors. Here immunoSEQ multiplex PCR was the method, and the copy in TCRdb shows in-frame clones only, minus some. Of tens of thousands of clones in the sample, about four fifths were seen once. Sequencing was done on a sample of PBMCs. Every receptor here comes from a man between 18 and 35 years old in good health and CMV-seronegative. Both conserved end residues are part of each CDR3. Fields, in order: CDR3 protein, CDR3 DNA, V gene, D gene, clone size, J gene. D genes are given only for firm matches. Expanded clones get a size class; other rows say once, few or many, or leave the size out.

CSATTGSHTNNEQFF TGCAGCGCTACCACCGGGTCCCACACTAACAATGAGCAGTTCTTC TRBV29-1 . . TRBJ2-1
CASSKTGYNQPQHF TGTGCCAGTTCGAAGACAGGTTACAATCAGCCCCAGCATTTT TRBV28 . . TRBJ1-5
CASTYRERGYGYTF TGTGCCAGCACCTACAGGGAAAGGGGCTATGGCTACACCTTC TRBV6-1 . . TRBJ1-2
CASSFGGRRSNEQFF TGTGCCAGCAGTTTTGGCGGGAGGAGGAGTAATGAGCAGTTCTTC TRBV27 TRBD2 . TRBJ2-1
CASSSAGAVSGNTIYF TGTGCCAGCAGTTCCGCCGGAGCCGTCTCTGGAAACACCATATATTTT TRBV6-5 . . TRBJ1-3
CASSERPGTSSGNTIYF TGCGCCAGCAGTGAACGTCCAGGGACTAGCTCTGGAAACACCATATATTTT TRBV10-1 . . TRBJ1-3
CASSKDRADEQFF TGCGCCAGCAGCAAAGACAGGGCCGATGAGCAGTTCTTC TRBV5-1 TRBD1 . TRBJ2-1
CSVEGGTYEQYF TGCAGCGTTGAGGGGGGAACCTACGAGCAGTACTTC TRBV29-1 . . TRBJ2-7
CASSLKGLSQTYEQYF TGTGCCAGCAGCTTAAAGGGACTTTCACAAACCTACGAGCAGTACTTC TRBV7-3 . . TRBJ2-7
CASRGDSSTNEKLFF TGTGCCAGCAGGGGGGACAGCTCAACTAATGAAAAACTGTTTTTT TRBV6-1 TRBD1 . TRBJ1-4
CASSVNLQGEQFF TGTGCCAGCAGTGTCAATTTACAGGGGGAACAGTTCTTC TRBV6-4 TRBD1 . TRBJ2-1
CASSYPGTDTQYF TGTGCCAGCAGTTATCCGGGCACAGATACGCAGTATTTT TRBV6-5 . . TRBJ2-3
CASSDGGVYEQYF TGCGCCAGCAGTGACGGAGGGGTCTACGAGCAGTACTTC TRBV10-2 . . TRBJ2-7
CASGSPDRVFYGYTF TGTGCCAGCGGAAGCCCCGACAGGGTATTCTATGGCTACACCTTC TRBV28 TRBD1 . TRBJ1-2
CASSYFERNTEAFF TGTGCCAGCAGTTACTTCGAGAGGAACACTGAAGCTTTCTTT TRBV6-5 . once TRBJ1-1
CASPSQSNTEAFF TGCGCCAGCCCGTCTCAGTCGAACACTGAAGCTTTCTTT TRBV5-1 . . TRBJ1-1
CASSEASPRSEKLFF TGTGCCAGCAGTGAAGCGTCCCCTCGGAGTGAAAAACTGTTTTTT TRBV6-1 . once TRBJ1-4
CASYGSSSYNEQFF TGTGCCAGCTACGGGTCTAGCTCCTACAATGAGCAGTTCTTC TRBV6-5 . once TRBJ2-1
CASTPLTGGMYEQYF TGTGCCAGCACCCCGCTGACAGGGGGAATGTACGAGCAGTACTTC TRBV6-1 TRBD1 few TRBJ2-7
CASSPWTSGIGEQFF TGTGCCAGTAGCCCATGGACTAGTGGCATTGGTGAGCAGTTCTTC TRBV19 TRBD2 . TRBJ2-1
CASSLRVSGRGDEQFF TGTGCCAGCAGCTTAAGGGTTAGCGGGAGGGGGGATGAGCAGTTCTTC TRBV7-3 TRBD2 . TRBJ2-1
CASSAPGQGHTEAFF TGTGCCAGTAGTGCCCCGGGACAGGGGCACACTGAAGCTTTCTTT TRBV19 TRBD1 . TRBJ1-1
CASSLGPGAWNEQFF TGTGCCAGCAGTTTAGGGCCAGGGGCGTGGAATGAGCAGTTCTTC TRBV27 . . TRBJ2-1
CSVGKNRDEQYF TGCAGCGTTGGTAAGAACAGGGACGAGCAGTACTTC TRBV29-1 . . TRBJ2-7
CASSRGLAGVYEQFF TGCGCCAGCAGCCGCGGACTAGCGGGAGTTTATGAGCAGTTCTTC TRBV4-3 TRBD2 . TRBJ2-1
CAVKALAGEYTEAFF TGTGCCGTCAAGGCCCTGGCAGGGGAGTACACTGAAGCTTTCTTT TRBV10-3 . . TRBJ1-1
CASSFPGGASHNEQFF TGTGCCAGCAGTTTCCCCGGAGGGGCCTCGCATAATGAGCAGTTCTTC TRBV11-2 . . TRBJ2-1
CASSEWTGSYYGYTF TGTGCCAGCAGTGAATGGACAGGGTCATACTATGGCTACACCTTC TRBV6-1 TRBD1 . TRBJ1-2
CASSPGMDRGPYGYTF TGTGCCAGCTCACCAGGGATGGACAGGGGGCCCTATGGCTACACCTTC TRBV18 TRBD1 few TRBJ1-2
CASSGQGGQPQHF TGTGCCAGCAGCGGACAGGGAGGGCAGCCCCAGCATTTT TRBV2 TRBD1 . TRBJ1-5
CASTDRSYEQYF TGTGCCAGTACGGACAGGTCCTACGAGCAGTACTTC TRBV19 TRBD1 . TRBJ2-7
CASSLLNTEAFF TGTGCCAGCAGCCTACTTAACACTGAAGCTTTCTTT TRBV7-9 . . TRBJ1-1
CASSSTGDGSPLHF TGTGCCAGCAGTTCGACAGGGGATGGTTCACCCCTCCACTTT TRBV27 TRBD1 . TRBJ1-6
CASSRKGDEQFF TGTGCCAGCTCCCGAAAGGGGGATGAGCAGTTCTTC TRBV18 . . TRBJ2-1
CASSTNPTGLDGYTF TGTGCCAGTAGTACCAACCCCACAGGTTTGGATGGCTACACCTTC TRBV19 . . TRBJ1-2
CASSEIRGRQPQHF TGTGCCAGCAGTGAAATAAGGGGGCGTCAGCCCCAGCATTTT TRBV6-1 TRBD1 . TRBJ1-5
CASRPGSSYEQYF TGTGCCAGCAGGCCCGGGAGCTCCTACGAGCAGTACTTC TRBV2 . . TRBJ2-7
CASSPPQAATDTQYF TGTGCCAGCAGCCCCCCACAGGCCGCCACAGATACGCAGTATTTT TRBV11-1 . . TRBJ2-3
CASSEASPIGVGISGNTIYF TGTGCCAGCAGTGAAGCCTCCCCAATAGGGGTGGGGATCTCTGGAAACACCATATATTTT TRBV6-1 . few TRBJ1-3
CASSLGDSRGTQYF TGCGCCAGCAGCTTGGGGGACAGTCGGGGGACCCAGTACTTC TRBV5-1 TRBD1 . TRBJ2-5
CASKSGRANTEAFF TGTGCCAGCAAGAGTGGGCGGGCGAACACTGAAGCTTTCTTT TRBV7-8 . . TRBJ1-1
CASHLLAGVTNEQFF TGTGCCAGTCACCTCCTGGCGGGAGTGACCAATGAGCAGTTCTTC TRBV6-1 TRBD2 . TRBJ2-1
CASSLDSSLSYGYTF TGCGCCAGCAGCTTGGACAGCTCGCTATCTTATGGCTACACCTTC TRBV5-1 . . TRBJ1-2
CASSYFEGNTEAFF TGTGCCAGCAGTTACTTTGAGGGCAACACTGAAGCTTTCTTT TRBV6-5 . . TRBJ1-1
CASSRRAPTNEKLFF TGTGCCAGCAGCCGGAGGGCTCCAACTAATGAAAAACTGTTTTTT TRBV5-6 . few TRBJ1-4
CASSTDRDRGRGNQPQHF TGTGCCAGCAGCACAGATCGGGACAGGGGCCGTGGCAATCAGCCCCAGCATTTT TRBV7-9 TRBD1 . TRBJ1-5
CASSIPGTGAYEQFF TGTGCCAGTAGTATCCCCGGGACTGGAGCTTATGAGCAGTTCTTC TRBV19 . . TRBJ2-1
CASSVAAGDYYEQYF TGTGCCAGCAGCGTAGCGGCAGGGGATTACTACGAGCAGTACTTC TRBV9 . . TRBJ2-7
CASSLASGKNEQYF TGCGCCAGCAGCTTGGCCAGCGGGAAGAACGAGCAGTACTTC TRBV5-1 TRBD2 . TRBJ2-7
CASSLLAAEQFF TGTGCCAGCAGTTTATTAGCGGCTGAGCAGTTCTTC TRBV28 . . TRBJ2-1
CASSGAAGVIQPQHF TGTGCCAGCTCAGGGGCGGCGGGGGTAATTCAGCCCCAGCATTTT TRBV30 . . TRBJ1-5
CASSLALRGNQAFF TGTGCCAGCAGCCTGGCCCTGCGGGGTAATCAAGCTTTCTTT TRBV5-4 . . TRBJ1-1
CASSSETGGSDYGYTF TGTGCCAGCAGCTCCGAAACGGGGGGCTCCGACTATGGCTACACCTTC TRBV7-9 . . TRBJ1-2
CASSSQGRGYNEQFF TGTGCCAGCAGCTCTCAGGGGCGAGGGTACAATGAGCAGTTCTTC TRBV11-3 . . TRBJ2-1
CASSGDFGYTF TGTGCCAGCAGCGGGGATTTTGGCTACACCTTC TRBV2 . . TRBJ1-2